This T cell receptor (beta chain) is drawn from a study of blood T cell repertoires in COVID-19. Overall study: Both acute and convalescent COVID-19 samples were obtained from the United States, Italy and Spain. PBMCs, B-cell-depleted T cells, or T cells provided the cDNA or gDNA that made up the material.

In the authors' methods: Using reference gene primer amplification, nucleated cell counts were estimated. Produced via immunoSEQ multiplex PCR; TCRdb's table is partial and in-frame only. V and J calls and clone size are as listed in that table; D and trimming were resolved from the DNA. Among roughly 100,000 clones listed, 70% to 90% were seen once. Germline CDR1 reads SQVTM; CDR2 reads ANQGSEA. The V end was cut by 1 base, the J end by 2 bases, with 12 bases between. This CDR3 region has 14 residues. The receptor comes from a woman in her 70s with acute or convalescent COVID-19. V and J are TRBV29-1 and TRBJ2-7, with D possibly TRBD1 on 6 matching bases. Sequences were obtained from peripheral blood. The CDR3 DNA follows: TGCAGCGTTGAAGGGGGACACCTCCCCTACGAGCAGTACTTC. Its translation: CSVEGGHLPYEQYF.